This T cell receptor beta chain is drawn from a study of cytomegalovirus exposure and HLA in healthy donors (TCRdb year 2017). About the study as a whole: The 550 to 750 repertoires of the first cohort and the 95 to 150 validation repertoires were produced on the same platform, according to a later analysis. A separate validation cohort of about 110 different subjects was used in addition to the roughly 670-subject first cohort. The study aimed to test whether cataloging public T cell receptors could reveal signatures of past pathogen exposure. High-throughput TCR immunosequencing, statistical association of individual TCRs with disease status, and machine learning were combined to predict cytomegalovirus infection status.

Donors formed part of the validation cohort, which comprised over a hundred subjects and was distinct from the first cohort of over 500 subjects. The germline V and J ends show losses of 3 bases and 3 bases respectively, and no gene match explains 5 bases of the junction. The CDR3 numbers 15 residues from cysteine through phenylalanine. The CDR3 DNA has 45 bases and is translated from base 1. Via the germline V gene, CDR1 is MRHNA and CDR2 SNTAGT. A note on this clone: Its antigen has not been determined. Per-nucleotide qualities are absent, and no much larger clonotype sits a single base away.

The full study reports these points: A later analysis had no HLA typing for the validation cohort, so co-occurrence there was scored across all 110 or so repertoires. Most TCR sequences were seen in very few donors, while some public TCRs were found in many individuals. It was suggested by the authors that the approach could potentially be generalized to other disease states and immunological phenotypes. In both the original and validation cohorts, the classifier was reported to diagnose cytomegalovirus status with high specificity and sensitivity. In the study, around 150 TCR beta chains were listed as associated with cytomegalovirus. In vitro tests confirmed that a few of the cytomegalovirus-associated TCR beta chains recognize cytomegalovirus antigens. Of the cluster scores, around 95% were above 0 in a later analysis, which found that TCRs clustered in the first cohort also tended to co-occur in the roughly 130 validation repertoires.

The library was made by the immunoSEQ multiplex PCR assay. The paper's data handling went like this. To diagnose cytomegalovirus status from the catalog of TCR beta chain sequences, a statistical classification framework was built. TCRdb provides this immuneACCESS table in a form limited to in-frame rearrangements. Some clones are lacking; in checked studies, under half of them reflect an unresolved V gene, and why the rest are absent is not known. That table furnishes V, J and clone size, whereas the DNA furnished D and trimming. This sample holds roughly 100,000 clones; approximately 94% were observed only once. The ten largest clones represent 0.89% of the sample.

Recombination linked TRBV6-4 to TRBJ2-3, with 8 bases in between that match TRBD2. The clonotype was recovered from a woman between 18 and 29 years old in good health and CMV-seronegative. The sequenced sample consisted of PBMCs. The CDR3 corresponds to CASSEGSGTTDTQYF. The DNA is TGTGCCAGCAGTGAAGGTAGCGGGACGACAGATACGCAGTATTTT.